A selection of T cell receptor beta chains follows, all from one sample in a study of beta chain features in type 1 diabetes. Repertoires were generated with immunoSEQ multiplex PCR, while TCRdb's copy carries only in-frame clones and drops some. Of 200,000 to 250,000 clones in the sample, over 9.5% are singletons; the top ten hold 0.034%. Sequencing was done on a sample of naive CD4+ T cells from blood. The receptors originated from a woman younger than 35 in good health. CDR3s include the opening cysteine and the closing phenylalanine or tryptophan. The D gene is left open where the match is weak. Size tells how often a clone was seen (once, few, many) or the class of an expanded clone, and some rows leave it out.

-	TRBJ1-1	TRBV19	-	TGTGCCAGTAAGTCAGGGCCGGGCGGAGTAGCTTTCTTT	CASKSGPGGVAFF
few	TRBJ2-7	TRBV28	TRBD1	TGTGCCAGCAGTGCAGACAGGGCGCCCTCCTACGAGCAGTACTTC	CASSADRAPSYEQYF
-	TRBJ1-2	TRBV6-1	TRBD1	TGTGCCAGCAGTGATGGACAGGCAGTTTACTATGGCTACACCTTC	CASSDGQAVYYGYTF
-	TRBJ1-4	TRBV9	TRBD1	TGTGCCAGCAGCGTAGGCCCAGGGGGAGATGAAAAACTGTTTTTT	CASSVGPGGDEKLFF
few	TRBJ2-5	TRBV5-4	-	TGTGCCAGCAGCTTGAGGCAGGGGGGAGAGGAGACCCAGTACTTC	CASSLRQGGEETQYF
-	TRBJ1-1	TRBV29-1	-	TGCAGCGTTGAATCTTCAGGGGCATTGGTGGGAGCTTTCTTT	CSVESSGALVGAFF
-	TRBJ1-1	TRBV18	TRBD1	TGTGCCAGCTCACCACCGACAGGGTACCGGTACACTGAAGCTTTCTTT	CASSPPTGYRYTEAFF
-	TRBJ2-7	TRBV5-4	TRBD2	TGTGCCACCACGGGGGGGACGGAGCCCTACGAGCAGTACTTC	CATTGGTEPYEQYF
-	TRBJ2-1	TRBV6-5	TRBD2	TGTGCCACCTCTCGGGGGGAGTCCTACAATGAGCAGTTCTTC	CATSRGESYNEQFF
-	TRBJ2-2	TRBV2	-	TGTGCCAGCAGTGAAGCGGGACTGGGCGGGGAGCTGTTTTTT	CASSEAGLGGELFF
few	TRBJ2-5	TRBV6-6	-	TGTGCCAGCAGCTCCCGGTGGGAGACCCAGTACTTC	CASSSRWETQYF
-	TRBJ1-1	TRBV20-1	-	TGCAGTGCTCGACACTTCACTGAAGCTTTCTTT	CSARHFTEAFF
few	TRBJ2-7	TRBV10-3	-	TGTGCCATCAGTGTCCAGCGCCCGGACTTCTACGAGCAGTACTTC	CAISVQRPDFYEQYF
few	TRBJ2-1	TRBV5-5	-	TGTGCCAGCAGCTCTGCAGCGGTAAATGAGCAGTTCTTC	CASSSAAVNEQFF
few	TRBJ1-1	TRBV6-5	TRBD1	TGTGCCAGCAGTTACACAGGACAGGGAAACACTGAAGCTTTCTTT	CASSYTGQGNTEAFF
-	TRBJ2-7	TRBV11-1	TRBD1	TGTGCCAGCAGCTGGGGACAGACCTCCTACGAGCAGTACTTC	CASSWGQTSYEQYF
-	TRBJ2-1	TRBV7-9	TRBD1	TGTGCCAGCAGTCGGGGGACAGGGGGCTCCTACAATGAGCAGTTCTTC	CASSRGTGGSYNEQFF
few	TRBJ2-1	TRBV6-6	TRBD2	TGTGCCAGCAGCGTAGCGGGAGGTAGTCTCACGGATGAGCAGTTCTTC	CASSVAGGSLTDEQFF
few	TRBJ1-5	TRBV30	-	TGTGCCTGGAGTGTAAGGAGGGAGGGTCAGCCCCAGCATTTT	CAWSVRREGQPQHF
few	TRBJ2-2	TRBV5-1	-	TGCGCCAGCAGCTTGCTCCAGGGGCCGGCCGGGGAGCTGTTTTTT	CASSLLQGPAGELFF
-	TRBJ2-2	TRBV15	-	TGTGCCACCAGCAGGCCGACCCCTCGGGGCACCGGGGAGCTGTTTTTT	CATSRPTPRGTGELFF
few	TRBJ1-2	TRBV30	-	TGTGCCTGGGGGGCAAAAGGCTACACCTTC	CAWGAKGYTF
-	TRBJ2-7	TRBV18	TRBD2	TGTGCCAGCTCTCCTCTAGCGGGAGGGTTTTCAGGATACGAGCAGTACTTC	CASSPLAGGFSGYEQYF
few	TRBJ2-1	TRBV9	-	TGTGCCAGCAGCGTCAACAGCATCCCGAGCTCCTACAATGAGCAGTTCTTC	CASSVNSIPSSYNEQFF
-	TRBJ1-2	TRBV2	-	TGTGCCAGCAGTGAACAGGGGCGGGGCTACACCTTC	CASSEQGRGYTF
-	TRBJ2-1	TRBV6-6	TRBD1	TGTGCCAGCAGAAAGCGTACAGGGGGCTTAGATGAGCAGTTCTTC	CASRKRTGGLDEQFF
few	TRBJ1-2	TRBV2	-	TGTGCCAGCAGTGACGGGGTTAACTATGGCTACACCTTC	CASSDGVNYGYTF
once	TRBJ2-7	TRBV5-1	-	TGCGCCAGCAGCTTGGTTTCGGGAGCGGCCTACGAGCAGTACTTC	CASSLVSGAAYEQYF
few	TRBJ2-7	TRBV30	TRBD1	TGTGCCTGGAGCCCCGGGACAGCCTACGAGCAGTACTTC	CAWSPGTAYEQYF
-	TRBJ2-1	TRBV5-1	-	TGCGCCAGCAGCTTGGCAGGATATACCTACAATGAGCAGTTCTTC	CASSLAGYTYNEQFF
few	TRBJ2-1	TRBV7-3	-	TGTGCCAGCAGCGCCCGATTGACAGGCTACAATGAGCAGTTCTTC	CASSARLTGYNEQFF
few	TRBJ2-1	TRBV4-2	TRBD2	TGTGCCAGCAGCGGACTTAGCGGGAGGCTCGGCAATGAGCAGTTCTTC	CASSGLSGRLGNEQFF
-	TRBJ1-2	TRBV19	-	TGTGCCAGTAGTCCTGAGACAGGCCGGACTCCTAACTATGGCTACACCTTC	CASSPETGRTPNYGYTF
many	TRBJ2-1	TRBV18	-	TGTGCCAGCTCACCATGGGGCGATGAGCAGTTCTTC	CASSPWGDEQFF
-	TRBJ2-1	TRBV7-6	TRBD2	TGTGCCAGCAGCTCCCGGGGACTATACAATGAGCAGTTCTTC	CASSSRGLYNEQFF
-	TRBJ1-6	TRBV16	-	TGTGCCAGCAGCCAATTTGGCCAGGATAATTCACCCCTCCACTTT	CASSQFGQDNSPLHF
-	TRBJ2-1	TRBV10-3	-	TGTGCCATCTGGTCACCGGGACTCCCGCGCAATGAGCAGTTCTTC	CAIWSPGLPRNEQFF
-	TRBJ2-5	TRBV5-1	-	TGCGCCAGCAGCGCAACCGCCTCGACTGGACAGGAGACCCAGTACTTC	CASSATASTGQETQYF
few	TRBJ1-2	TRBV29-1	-	TGCAGCGTACCCGGACAGAGGCCGGGCTATGGCTACACCTTC	CSVPGQRPGYGYTF
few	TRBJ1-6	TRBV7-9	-	TGTGCCAGCAGCCCCCCGGGAGTCAGGTCGCAACCCCTCCACTTT	CASSPPGVRSQPLHF
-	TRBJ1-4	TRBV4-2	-	TGTGCCAGCAGCCCGACTCCAGGGTTGAATGAAAAACTGTTTTTT	CASSPTPGLNEKLFF
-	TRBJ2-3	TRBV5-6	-	TGTGCCAGCAGCTTGAGGTTTAGCGGAAGCACAGATACGCAGTATTTT	CASSLRFSGSTDTQYF
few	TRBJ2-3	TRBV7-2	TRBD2	TGTGCCAGCAGCTTGATAGCGGGAGGAAGCACAGATACGCAGTATTTT	CASSLIAGGSTDTQYF
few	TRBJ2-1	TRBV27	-	TGTGCCAGCAGTTCCCCTAGCGGACAGAGGAATGAGCAGTTCTTC	CASSSPSGQRNEQFF
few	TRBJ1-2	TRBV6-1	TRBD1	TGTGCCAGCAGTGAAGTCCTAACTGGGACAGGGGGTGGCTACACCTTC	CASSEVLTGTGGGYTF
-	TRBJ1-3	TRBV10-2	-	TGCGCCAGCACCCCACCCCAGGGGTTTTCTGGAAACACCATATATTTT	CASTPPQGFSGNTIYF
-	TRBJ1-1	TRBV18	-	TGTGCCAGCTCCCAAGGACAGAGGGTTATGAACACTGAAGCTTTCTTT	CASSQGQRVMNTEAFF
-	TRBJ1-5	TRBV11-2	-	TGTGCCAGCAGCCCCGCGGGTCAGCCCCAGCATTTT	CASSPAGQPQHF
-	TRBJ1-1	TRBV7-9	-	TGTGCCAGCACCTCTGGGGGGGCCACTGAAGCTTTCTTT	CASTSGGATEAFF
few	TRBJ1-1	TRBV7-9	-	TGTGCCAGCAGCTCCCCGGGACAGAACACTGAAGCTTTCTTT	CASSSPGQNTEAFF